Included here is one T cell receptor beta chain sequence, with context. This sample was taken from a study of shared clonotypes between healthy human individuals. Generated by immunoSEQ multiplex PCR, the TCRdb table keeps only in-frame clones and is missing some. This table has some 470,000 clones, 60% to 85% appearing once. The germline CDR1 and CDR2 sequences are MNHEY and SVGAGI. The CDR3 length is 14 residues. After removal of 5 bases from V and 3 bases from J, the junction contained 4 bases not matched to a gene. With unsorted samples, genomic DNA was obtained from approximately 96 million PBMCs.

This receptor was obtained from a middle-aged woman in good health. Some clones in this sample may be carry-over from other donors' samples. The chain uses TRBV6-5 and TRBJ2-4; 7 bases match TRBD2. The sequenced sample was PBMCs. The CDR3 coding sequence is TGTGCCAGCAGTGCGGGGGTGGGCAAAAACATTCAGTACTTC. Translation gives CASSAGVGKNIQYF.